This is a list of T cell receptor beta chains from one sample in a study of OX40 agonist ivuxolimab in advanced cancers. Clones were sequenced by immunoSEQ multiplex PCR, and TCRdb holds only the in-frame ones, with some missing. The sample records around 30,000 clones, 80% being singletons. Sequences were derived from CD4+ or CD8+ T cells sorted from blood, sampled in a trial of the OX40 agonist ivuxolimab. These receptors were collected from an adult with an advanced solid tumor such as melanoma, head and neck, liver or kidney cancer. Both conserved end residues are trimmed from each CDR3. D genes are given only for firm matches.

d_call,v_call,j_call,cdr3_aa
-,TRBV19,TRBJ1-1,ASSVAQGRGPEAF
TRBD2,TRBV15,TRBJ2-5,ATSRGGTSAAQETQY
-,TRBV5-8,TRBJ2-5,ASNLPGEGVQETQY
TRBD1,TRBV19,-,ASSSDRGTYEQY
-,TRBV10-2,TRBJ1-5,ASRRSSNQPQH
TRBD2,TRBV5-5,TRBJ2-1,ASSLELAGENEQF
-,TRBV6-1,TRBJ1-6,ASSEVGPRLSSYNSPLH
TRBD1,TRBV19,-,ASSIGQGVHEQY
-,TRBV5-1,TRBJ2-7,ASSPRYRDYEQY
-,TRBV5-6,TRBJ1-5,ASSYRDSNQPQH
TRBD2,TRBV5-1,TRBJ2-5,ASSLVSSGGQETQY
TRBD2,TRBV5-1,TRBJ2-7,ASSFASGGTYEQY
TRBD1,TRBV7-2,TRBJ2-1,ASSADRDPHRRNEQF
-,TRBV5-6,TRBJ1-2,ASSLVGSNYGYT
TRBD1,TRBV4-1,TRBJ1-5,ASSLGQGAGQPQH
-,TRBV6-1,TRBJ2-2,ATGRTNTGELF
TRBD2,TRBV7-9,TRBJ2-1,ASSPMGLAEQF
-,TRBV4-1,TRBJ2-5,ASSQDIGLGETQY
TRBD2,TRBV12-5,TRBJ2-7,ASGGALGGSSYEQY
-,TRBV5-6,TRBJ2-7,ASWPRYEQY
-,TRBV6-5,TRBJ1-2,ASSPESGATYGYT
TRBD2,TRBV5-4,TRBJ2-5,ASSGGLAGQETQY
-,TRBV7-8,TRBJ2-3,ASSYGAPGTDTQY
-,TRBV10-2,TRBJ2-7,ASSDGQEYEQY
TRBD1,TRBV7-9,TRBJ2-7,ASSGWGDRASYEQY
TRBD1,TRBV6-5,TRBJ1-6,ASSIGQGSTLH